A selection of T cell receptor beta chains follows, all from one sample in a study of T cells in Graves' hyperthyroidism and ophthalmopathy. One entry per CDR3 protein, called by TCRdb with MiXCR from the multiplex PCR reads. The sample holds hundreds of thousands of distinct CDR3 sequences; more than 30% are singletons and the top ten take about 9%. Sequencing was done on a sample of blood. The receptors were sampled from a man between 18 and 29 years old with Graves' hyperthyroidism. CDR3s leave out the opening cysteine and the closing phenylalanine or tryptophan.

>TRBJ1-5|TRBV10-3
AISESRDQPQH
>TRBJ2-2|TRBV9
ASSSSVSGTGELF
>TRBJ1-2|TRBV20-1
SASPTAGGRYT
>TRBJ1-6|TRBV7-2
ASSESAWSPLH
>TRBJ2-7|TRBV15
ATSRDRAVSYEQY
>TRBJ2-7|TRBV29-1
SVGGDKPYEQY
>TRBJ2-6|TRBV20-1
SARGGADTGANVLT
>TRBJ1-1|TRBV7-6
ASSWRGSTEAF
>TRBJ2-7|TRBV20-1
SARRDPGGDEQY
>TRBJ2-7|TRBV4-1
ASSQVLRERGAYEQY
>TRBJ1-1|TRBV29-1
SVVESPATEAF
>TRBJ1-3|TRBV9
ASSLTGSSGNTIY
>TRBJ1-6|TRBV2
ASRAGTGDNQPLH
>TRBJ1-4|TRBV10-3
ASSYGDRQAEKLF
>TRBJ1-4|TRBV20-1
SARPVNNEKLF
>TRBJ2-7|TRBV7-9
ASSQVSRDEQY
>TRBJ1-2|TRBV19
ASSISQGPYGYT
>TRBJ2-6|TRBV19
ASSGSRKTGANVLT
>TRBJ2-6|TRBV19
ASSNRDRDDVLT
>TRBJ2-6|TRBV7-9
ASSVEWQGTGANVLT
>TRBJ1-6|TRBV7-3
ASSEGTGENSPLH
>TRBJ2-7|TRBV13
ASSQGTGNSYEQY
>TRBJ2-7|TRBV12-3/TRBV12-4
AGSYAGQAYEQY
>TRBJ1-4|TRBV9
ASSYRTDEKLF
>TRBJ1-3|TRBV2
ASSYGSGNTIY
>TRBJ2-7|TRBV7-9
ASSLGTGPGEQY
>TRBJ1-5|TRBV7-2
ASSSAVGQPQH
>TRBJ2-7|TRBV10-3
AISESRQGLSYEQY
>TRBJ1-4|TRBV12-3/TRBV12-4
ASRGRGANEKLF
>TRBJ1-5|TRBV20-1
SASSDSNQPQH
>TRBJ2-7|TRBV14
ASSQTNRGHYEQY
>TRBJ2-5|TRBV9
ASSFIAGGPKETQY
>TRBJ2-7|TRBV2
ASSDTLDTALYEQY
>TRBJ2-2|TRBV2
ASSEPSSGGSGTGELF
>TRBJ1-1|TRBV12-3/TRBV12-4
ASSSPTGGDDTEAF
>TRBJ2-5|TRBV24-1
ATSESGLAETQY
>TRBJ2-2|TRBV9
ASSSQTNTGELF
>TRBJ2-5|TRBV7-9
ASSQVPRTTQETQY
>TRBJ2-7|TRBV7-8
ASSLGQGGFYEQY
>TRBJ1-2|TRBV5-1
ASSLEYGQGANYGCT
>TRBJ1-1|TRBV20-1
SARTTQNTEAF
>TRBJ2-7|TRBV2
ASRPATRTWEQY
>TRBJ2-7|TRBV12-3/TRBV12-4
AGSSHWGYEQY
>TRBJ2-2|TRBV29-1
SVAQTGGGTGELF
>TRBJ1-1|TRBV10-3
AISGGGPQGSVEAF
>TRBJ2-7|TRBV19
ASSHSCEQY
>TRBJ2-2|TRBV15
ATSRSSGRTSENTGELF
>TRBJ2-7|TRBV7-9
ASSLEVVDEQY
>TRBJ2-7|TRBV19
ASSISPGSYEQY
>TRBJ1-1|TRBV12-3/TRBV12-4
ASSFDRLNTEAS
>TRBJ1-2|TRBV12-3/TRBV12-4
ASSEGLSGNT
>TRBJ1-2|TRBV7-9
ASSLRGTGNYGHT
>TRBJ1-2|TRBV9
ASGGTGFGYT
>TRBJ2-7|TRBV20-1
SARDIGWNEQY
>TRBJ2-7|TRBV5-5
ASSLLLGPEQY
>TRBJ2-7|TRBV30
AWSYGLPGEQY
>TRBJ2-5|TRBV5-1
ASSLWGRGGETQY
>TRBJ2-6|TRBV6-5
ASRRAGGAANVLT